This entry is about one T cell receptor beta chain. These data belong to a study of blood T cell repertoires in COVID-19. Study information: Samples of COVID-19 (acute and convalescent) were obtained from the United States, Italy and Spain. Nucleic acid was either cDNA or gDNA, and it came from T cells, B-cell-depleted T cells, or PBMCs.

V dropped 0 bases and J dropped 3 bases, with 12 bases sitting between them. CDR1 and CDR2 (germline): GTSNPN, SVGIG (reference sequence). The CDR3 has 14 amino acids. As processed by the authors: Estimates of nucleated cell counts were drawn from the amplification of reference gene primers. Here immunoSEQ multiplex PCR was the method, and the copy in TCRdb shows in-frame clones only, minus some. D and trimming were read from the DNA, whereas the V and J calls and clone size are those reported in that table. The sample contains about 38,000 clones, around 87% of which appear only once. The sample consisted of peripheral blood. The source is a man aged 60-69 years with active or convalescent COVID-19. The V and J genes are TRBV30 and TRBJ2-7; D gene ambiguous. For the CDR3, the DNA is TGTGCCTGGAGTGTATCGTTCACTATCTACGAGCAGTACTTC. Residues: CAWSVSFTIYEQYF.